There are many counts of the clone carrying this T cell receptor (beta chain). RNA transcripts served as the template for amplifying TCR beta CDR3 regions. Primed by the HTBI set, a first-round RT-PCR was run on the TCR CDR3. From the multiplex PCR reads, TCRdb called clonotypes with MiXCR, one entry per CDR3 protein. The sample has about 770,000 distinct CDR3 sequences, over 15% seen once. The CDR3 is 14 residues long. V shed 4 bases and J shed 2 bases, with 12 bases lying between them. CDR1 is SGHRS, CDR2 YFSETQ, per germline. This record comes from a study of T cells in Graves' hyperthyroidism and ophthalmopathy.

The material sequenced was blood. The sequence was collected from a woman between 50 and 59 years old with Graves' hyperthyroidism that later progressed to Graves' ophthalmopathy. J is TRBJ2-5 and V is TRBV5-1, with a possible D match to TRBD1 (6 bases). This chain's CDR3 is CASSQQGVQETQYF. The DNA of the CDR3 is TGCGCCAGCAGCCAACAGGGTGTACAAGAGACCCAGTACTTC.